This TCR beta chain was observed in a study of OX40 agonist ivuxolimab in advanced cancers. Study-level background: Aged roughly 20 to 85 with a mean of 60 years, they were almost 85% male. Allowance was made for prior anti-PD-1, anti-PD-L1 or anti-CTLA-4 therapy, and roughly 40% had some.

Study results and limitations: Clonal expansion was seen in CD4+ and CD8+ blood T cells by week 6 at 0.1 to 3.0 mg/kg.

The CDR3 loop spans 13 amino acids. Germline-derived CDR1 and CDR2 are SEHNR and FQNEAQ (reference sequence). Trimming shortened V by 5 bases and J by 3 bases, and 10 bases separated the two germline ends. Some clones are missing from TCRdb's copy, which holds only in-frame ones; the method was immunoSEQ multiplex PCR. The sample holds around 26,000 clones, 80% to 90% seen once. Only one count was recorded for this clone. What it recognizes is unknown. This TCR came from an adult with an advanced solid tumor such as melanoma, head and neck, liver or kidney cancer. This rearrangement joins TRBV7-9 to TRBJ2-5; D is uncertain. This specimen consisted of CD4+ or CD8+ T cells sorted from blood, obtained in a trial of the OX40 agonist ivuxolimab. The CDR3 DNA reads TGTGCCAGCAGCCAAAATGACGAAGAGACCCAGTACTTC. Translating gives CASSQNDEETQYF.